This T cell receptor (beta chain) was sequenced in a study of blood T cell repertoires in COVID-19. At the level of the study: Acute and convalescent COVID-19 specimens originated in the United States, Italy and Spain. T cells, B-cell-depleted T cells, or PBMCs supplied cDNA or gDNA.

Authors' data handling: Using reference gene primer amplification, nucleated cell counts were estimated. Assay used: immunoSEQ multiplex PCR; TCRdb lists only in-frame clones, some missing. That table gives V, J and clone size, and the DNA gave D and trimming. The sample has 200,000 to 250,000 clones, around nine tenths seen once. This CDR3 is 15 amino acids long. Per germline, CDR1 SGHNT and CDR2 YENEEA. With 3 bases clipped from V and 8 bases from J, the junction kept 8 bases outside the gene matches. Material: peripheral blood. This TCR derives from a man between 60 and 75 years old who had recovered from COVID-19. The chain carries TRBV11-3 and TRBJ2-1; 9 bases are a match to TRBD1. For the CDR3, the DNA is TGTGCCAGCAGCTTGGGGACAGGGATGGACTATGAGCAGTTCTTC. Its translation is CASSLGTGMDYEQFF.